Following are 6 T cell receptor beta chains from one sample sequenced in a study of T-cell reconstitution after alpha-beta-depleted transplantation in children. The library targeted TCRbeta and was prepared with unique molecular identifiers. TCRdb re-analysed the PCR reads in MiXCR, keeping a single row per CDR3 protein. The repertoire holds about 500,000 distinct CDR3 sequences, with about an eighth as singletons. The sample in question was PBMCs, mostly from graft donor cells, obtained 180 days after TCRalphabeta/CD19-depleted stem cell transplant. These receptors came from a female patient between 2 and 10 years old who had a stem cell transplant for aplastic anemia, so the T cells may come from the graft donor.

This chain uses TRBV20-1 with TRBJ2-2, with D perhaps assigned TRBD1 or TRBD2 (7 bases each). V was cut by 1 base and J by 0 bases, with 15 bases left in between. CDR1 DFQATT and CDR2 SNEGSKA come from the germline V gene (reference sequence). CDR3 length: 17 amino acids. This CDR3 is CSARAGGSGTNTGELFF. The CDR3 region has the DNA TGCAGTGCTAGAGCAGGGGGGAGCGGGACGAACACCGGGGAGCTGTTTTTT.

This chain links TRBV15 with TRBJ1-3; D perhaps matches TRBD1 (5 bases). V was trimmed by 4 bases and J by 0 bases, leaving 7 bases between them. The CDR3 has 14 amino acids. Germline CDR1 reads LNHNV; CDR2 reads YYDKDF (reference sequence). CDR3 sequence reads: CATSTGASGNTIYF. The CDR3, as DNA: TGTGCCACCAGCACCGGGGCCTCTGGAAACACCATATATTTT.

This clonotype has a handful of counts. The CDR3 bases are TGCGCCAGCAGCCACGAGCGGGAAAGACTCACCGGGGAGCTGTTTTTT. This codes for CASSHERERLTGELFF. V is TRBV4-3 and J is TRBJ2-2; 7 bases line up with TRBD2. The germline V gene encodes CDR1 LGHNA and CDR2 YSLEER. The ends lost 3 bases at V and 4 bases at J; junction bases unmatched: 8. The CDR3 has 16 amino acids.

This clonotype was counted ten times or more. This chain connects TRBV7-8 to TRBJ2-1, with D unresolved. This CDR3 contains 14 residues. Trimming removed 2 bases at V and 3 bases at J, with 8 bases between. In germline, CDR1 is SGHVS, CDR2 FQNEAQ. CDR3 in amino acids: CASSLRGNYNEQFF. CDR3 bases: TGTGCCAGCAGCTTACGTGGGAACTACAATGAGCAGTTCTTC.

V is TRBV5-1 and J is TRBJ2-1, with TRBD2 as a possible D gene (6 bases). This CDR3 comprises 16 residues. CDR1 SGHRS and CDR2 YFSETQ come from the germline V gene. Trimming took off 2 bases at V and 7 bases at J, with 19 bases between the two ends. CDR3 protein: CASSFADARAGNEQFF. In DNA, the CDR3 is TGCGCCAGCAGCTTTGCGGACGCCAGGGCGGGGAATGAGCAGTTCTTC.

The chain has TRBV18 and TRBJ1-5, with D possibly being TRBD1 (5 bases). In germline, CDR1 is KGHSH, CDR2 LQKENI. The length of the CDR3 is 12 residues. The V end was cut by 6 bases, the J end by 6 bases, with 9 bases between. The DNA for the CDR3 is TGTGCCAGCTCCAGGGACTCTCAGCCCCAGCATTTT. As protein: CASSRDSQPQHF.